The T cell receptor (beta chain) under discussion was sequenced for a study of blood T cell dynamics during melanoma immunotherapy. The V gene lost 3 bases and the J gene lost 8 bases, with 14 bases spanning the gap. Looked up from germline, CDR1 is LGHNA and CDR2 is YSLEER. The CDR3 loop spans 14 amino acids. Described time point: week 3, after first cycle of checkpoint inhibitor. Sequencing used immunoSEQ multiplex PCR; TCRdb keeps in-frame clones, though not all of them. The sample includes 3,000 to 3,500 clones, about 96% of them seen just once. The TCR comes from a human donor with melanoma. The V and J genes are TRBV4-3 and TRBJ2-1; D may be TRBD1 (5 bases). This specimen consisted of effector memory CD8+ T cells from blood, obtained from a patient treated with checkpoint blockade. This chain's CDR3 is CASSQRTGSDEQFF. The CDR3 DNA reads TGCGCCAGCAGCCAGCGAACAGGTTCCGATGAGCAGTTCTTC.